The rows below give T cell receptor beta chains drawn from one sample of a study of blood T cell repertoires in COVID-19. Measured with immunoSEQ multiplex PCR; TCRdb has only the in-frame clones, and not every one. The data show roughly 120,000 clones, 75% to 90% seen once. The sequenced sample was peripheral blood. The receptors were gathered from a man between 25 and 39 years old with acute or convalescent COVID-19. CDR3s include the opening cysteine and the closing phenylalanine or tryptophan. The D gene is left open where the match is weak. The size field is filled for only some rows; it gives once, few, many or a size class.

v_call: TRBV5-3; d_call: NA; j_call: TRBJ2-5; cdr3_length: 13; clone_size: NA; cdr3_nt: TGTGCCAGAAGACCCGGCGGGCAAGAGGCCCAGTACTTC; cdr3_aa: CARRPGGQEAQYF
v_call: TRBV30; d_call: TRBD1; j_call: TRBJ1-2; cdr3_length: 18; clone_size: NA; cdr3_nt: TGTGCCTGGAGTGAGAGGGGGGACAGCTACTCTCAAAGCTATGGCTACACCTTC; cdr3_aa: CAWSERGDSYSQSYGYTF
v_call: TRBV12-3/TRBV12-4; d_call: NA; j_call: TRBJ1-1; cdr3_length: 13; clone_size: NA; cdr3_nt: TGTGCCAGCAGTTTCCTCCGTTACACTGAAGCTTTCTTT; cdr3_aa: CASSFLRYTEAFF
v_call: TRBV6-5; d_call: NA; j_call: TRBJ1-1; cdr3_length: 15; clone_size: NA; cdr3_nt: TGTGCCAGCAGTTACTCGTCCGGGGTAAACACTGAAGCTTTCTTT; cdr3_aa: CASSYSSGVNTEAFF
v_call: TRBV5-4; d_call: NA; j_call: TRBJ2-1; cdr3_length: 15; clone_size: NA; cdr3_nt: TGTGCCAGCAGCCCCGAACCCAGCTCCTACAATGAGCAGTTCTTC; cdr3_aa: CASSPEPSSYNEQFF
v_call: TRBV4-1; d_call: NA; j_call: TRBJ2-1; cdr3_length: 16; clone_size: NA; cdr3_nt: TGCGCCAGCAGCCAAGACGTCGTACTGCCGGGCAATGAGCAGTTCTTC; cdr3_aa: CASSQDVVLPGNEQFF
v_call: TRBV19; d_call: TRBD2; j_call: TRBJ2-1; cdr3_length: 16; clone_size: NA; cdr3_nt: TGTGCCAGTGGACGGACTAGCGGGGAACCCTACAATGAGCAGTTCTTC; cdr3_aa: CASGRTSGEPYNEQFF
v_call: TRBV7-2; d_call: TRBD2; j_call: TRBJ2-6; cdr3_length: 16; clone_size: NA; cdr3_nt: TGTGCCAGCCCCTCGCGGGGGGACTCTGGGGCCAACGTCCTGACTTTC; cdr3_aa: CASPSRGDSGANVLTF
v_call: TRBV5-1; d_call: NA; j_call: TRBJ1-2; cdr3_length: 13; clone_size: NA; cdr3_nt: TGCGCCAGCAGCTTGGCCGCGAACTATGGCTACACCTTC; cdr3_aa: CASSLAANYGYTF
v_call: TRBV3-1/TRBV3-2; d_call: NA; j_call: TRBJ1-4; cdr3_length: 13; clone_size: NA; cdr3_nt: TGTGCCAGCAGCATAAACAGTAATGAAAAACTGTTTTTT; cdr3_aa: CASSINSNEKLFF
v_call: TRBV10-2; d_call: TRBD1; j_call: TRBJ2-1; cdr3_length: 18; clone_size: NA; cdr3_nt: TGCGCCAGCCCTACGACAGGGGGCGCCGAGAACACCTACAATGAGCAGTTCTTC; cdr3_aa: CASPTTGGAENTYNEQFF
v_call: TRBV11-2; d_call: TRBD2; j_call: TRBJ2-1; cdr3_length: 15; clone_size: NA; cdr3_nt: TGTGCCAGCAGCTTAGGTGCGACTAGCGGGAGGGCCCTGTTCTTC; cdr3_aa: CASSLGATSGRALFF
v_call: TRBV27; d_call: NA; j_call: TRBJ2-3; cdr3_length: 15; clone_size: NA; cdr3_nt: TGTGCCAGCAGTCCCCGGGGGACGTTCACAGATACGCAGTGTTTT; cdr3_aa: CASSPRGTFTDTQCF
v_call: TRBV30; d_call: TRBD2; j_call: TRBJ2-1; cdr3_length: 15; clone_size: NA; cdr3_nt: TGTGCCTGGAGTGACGGACTAGCGGGAGGGCCAGCGCAGTTCTTC; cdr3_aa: CAWSDGLAGGPAQFF
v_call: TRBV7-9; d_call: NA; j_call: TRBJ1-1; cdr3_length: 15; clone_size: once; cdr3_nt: TGTGCCAGCAGCTTAGTTGGTGCGAGAGGGACTGAAGCTTTCTTT; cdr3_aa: CASSLVGARGTEAFF
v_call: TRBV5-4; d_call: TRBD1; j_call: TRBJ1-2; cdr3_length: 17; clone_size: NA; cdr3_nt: TGTGCCAGCCGCGCATTTCCGGGACAGGGGGCTGACTATGGCTACACCTTC; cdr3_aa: CASRAFPGQGADYGYTF
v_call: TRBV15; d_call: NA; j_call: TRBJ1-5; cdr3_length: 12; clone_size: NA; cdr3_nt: TGTGCCACCAGCAGATACAATCAGCCCCAGCATTTT; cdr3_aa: CATSRYNQPQHF
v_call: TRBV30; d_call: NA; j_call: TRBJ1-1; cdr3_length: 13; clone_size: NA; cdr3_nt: TGTGCCCGGGAAGGACAGCGCCCAGGTGAAGCTTTCTTT; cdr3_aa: CAREGQRPGEAFF
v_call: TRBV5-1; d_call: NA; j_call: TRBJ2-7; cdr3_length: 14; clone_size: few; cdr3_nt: TGCGCCAGCAGCAGTTTATCGAGCTCCTACGAGCAGTACTTC; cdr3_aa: CASSSLSSSYEQYF
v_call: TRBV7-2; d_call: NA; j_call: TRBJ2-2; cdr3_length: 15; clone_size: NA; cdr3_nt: TGTGCCAGCAGCCTATACAGGGAAGGGGCCGGGGAGCTGTTTTTT; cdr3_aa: CASSLYREGAGELFF
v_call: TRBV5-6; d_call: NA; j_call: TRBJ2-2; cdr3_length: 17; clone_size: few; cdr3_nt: TGTGCCAGCAGCTTCTACATCAGGGGAATGGGATCCGGGGAGCTGTTTTTT; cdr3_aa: CASSFYIRGMGSGELFF
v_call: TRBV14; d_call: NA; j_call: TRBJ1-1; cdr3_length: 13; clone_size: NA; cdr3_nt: TGTGCCAGCAGCCAAGATAGAGGTAGTGAAGCTTTCTTT; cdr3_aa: CASSQDRGSEAFF
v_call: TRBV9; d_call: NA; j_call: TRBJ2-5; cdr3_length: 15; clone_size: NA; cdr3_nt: TGTGCCAGCAGCGTAGTATCGGAGGGTCTGGAGACCCAGTACTTC; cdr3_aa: CASSVVSEGLETQYF
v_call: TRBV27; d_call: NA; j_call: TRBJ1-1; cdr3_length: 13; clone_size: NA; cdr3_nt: TGTGCCAGCCAGGGACTGATTCACACTGAAGCTTTCTTT; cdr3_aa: CASQGLIHTEAFF
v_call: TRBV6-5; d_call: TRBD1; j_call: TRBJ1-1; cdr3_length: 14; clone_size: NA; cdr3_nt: TGTGCCAGCAGGACGGACAGGGGCGACTTTGAAGCTTTCTTT; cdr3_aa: CASRTDRGDFEAFF
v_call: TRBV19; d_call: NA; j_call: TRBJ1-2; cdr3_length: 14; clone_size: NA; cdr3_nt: TGTGCCAGTAGTATTACAGGGCCCTGGTATGGCTACACCTTC; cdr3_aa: CASSITGPWYGYTF
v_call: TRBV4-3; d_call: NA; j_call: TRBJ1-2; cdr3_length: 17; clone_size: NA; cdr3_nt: TGCGCCAGCAGCCAAGACCAGAGTGGGTCGGGAATATATGGCTACACCTTC; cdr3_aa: CASSQDQSGSGIYGYTF
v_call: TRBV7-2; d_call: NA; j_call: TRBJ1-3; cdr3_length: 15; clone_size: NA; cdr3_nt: TGTGCCAGCAGCTTACAGGGGTTGTCTGGAAACACCATATATTTT; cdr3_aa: CASSLQGLSGNTIYF
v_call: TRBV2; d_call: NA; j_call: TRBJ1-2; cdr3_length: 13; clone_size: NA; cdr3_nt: TGTGCCAGCAGGGGGGCGCGATCAAGTGGCTACACCTTC; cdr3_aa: CASRGARSSGYTF
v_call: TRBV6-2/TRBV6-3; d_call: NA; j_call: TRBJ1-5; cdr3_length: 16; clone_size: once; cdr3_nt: TGTGCCAGCAGCCACCCCCCAGGGTTCAGCAATCAGCCCCAGCATTTT; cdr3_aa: CASSHPPGFSNQPQHF
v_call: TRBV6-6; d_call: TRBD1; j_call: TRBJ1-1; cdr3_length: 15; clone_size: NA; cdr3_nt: TGTGCCAGCAGTCTTCCTAGGGGGCAGGACACTGAAGCTTTCTTT; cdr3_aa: CASSLPRGQDTEAFF
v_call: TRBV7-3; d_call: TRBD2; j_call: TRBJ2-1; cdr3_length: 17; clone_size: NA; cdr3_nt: TGTGCCAGCAGCTTACGGGCTAGCGGAAGGATATACAATGAGCAGTTCTTC; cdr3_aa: CASSLRASGRIYNEQFF
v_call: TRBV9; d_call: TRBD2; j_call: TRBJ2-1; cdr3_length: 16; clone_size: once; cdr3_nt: TGTGCCAGCAGCGTAGAGGGACTAGCAGACTACAATGAGCAGTTCTTC; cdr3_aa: CASSVEGLADYNEQFF
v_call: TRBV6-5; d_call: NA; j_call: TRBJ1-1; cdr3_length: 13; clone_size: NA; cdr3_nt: TGTGCCAGCAGGTCAGGGTTCGGCACTGAAGCTTTCTTT; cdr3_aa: CASRSGFGTEAFF
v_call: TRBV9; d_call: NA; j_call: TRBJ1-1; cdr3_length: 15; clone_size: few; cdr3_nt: TGTGCCAGCAGCGTAGACGGCAGGGTAAACACTGAAGCTTTCTTT; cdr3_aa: CASSVDGRVNTEAFF
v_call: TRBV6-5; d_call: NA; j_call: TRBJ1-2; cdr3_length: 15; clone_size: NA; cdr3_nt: TGTGCCAGCAGTTTACAGGGTGGGGGAAATTATGGCTACACCTTC; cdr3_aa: CASSLQGGGNYGYTF
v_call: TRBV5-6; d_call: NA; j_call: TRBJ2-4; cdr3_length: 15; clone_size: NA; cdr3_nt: TGTGCCAGCAGCTTGGCCGGGGGGCCGCTCAACATTCAGTACTTC; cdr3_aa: CASSLAGGPLNIQYF
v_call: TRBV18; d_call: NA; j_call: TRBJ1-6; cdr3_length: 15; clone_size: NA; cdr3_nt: TGTGCCAGCTCCAAGGCCCGGGAACAGGGAACACCCCTCCACTTT; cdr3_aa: CASSKAREQGTPLHF
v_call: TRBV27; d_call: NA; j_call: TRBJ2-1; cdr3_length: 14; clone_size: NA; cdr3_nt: TGTGCCAGCAGTCCGGGGAGCTCCTACAATGAGCAGTTCTTC; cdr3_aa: CASSPGSSYNEQFF
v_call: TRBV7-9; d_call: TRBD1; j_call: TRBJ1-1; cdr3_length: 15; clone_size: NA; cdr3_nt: TGTGCCAGCAGCCCATGGACAGGGGATTACACTGAAGCTTTCTTT; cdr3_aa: CASSPWTGDYTEAFF
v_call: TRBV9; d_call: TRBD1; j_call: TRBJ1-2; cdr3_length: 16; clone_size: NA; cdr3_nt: TGTGCCAGCAGCGTTGGACAGGGGTATCATCAAAGTGGCTACACCTTC; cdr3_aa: CASSVGQGYHQSGYTF
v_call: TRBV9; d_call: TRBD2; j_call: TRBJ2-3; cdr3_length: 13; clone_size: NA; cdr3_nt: TGTGCCAGCAGTGCGGGAGGGCCAGATACGCAGTATTTT; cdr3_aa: CASSAGGPDTQYF
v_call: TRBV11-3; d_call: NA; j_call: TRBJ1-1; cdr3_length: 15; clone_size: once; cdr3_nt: TGTGCCAGCAGCTTAGGGGAGGGGAAGAACACTGAAGCTTTCTTT; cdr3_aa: CASSLGEGKNTEAFF
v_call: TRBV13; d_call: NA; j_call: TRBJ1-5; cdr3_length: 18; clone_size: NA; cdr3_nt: TGTGCCAGCAGCTTAGCCGGACGGGCAGGGAGGAAGAATCAGCCCCAGCATTTT; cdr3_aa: CASSLAGRAGRKNQPQHF
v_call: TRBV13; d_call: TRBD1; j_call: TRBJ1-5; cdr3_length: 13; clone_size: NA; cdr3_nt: TGTGCCAGCAGCTACAGGGGGCTACAGCCCCAGCATTTT; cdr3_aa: CASSYRGLQPQHF
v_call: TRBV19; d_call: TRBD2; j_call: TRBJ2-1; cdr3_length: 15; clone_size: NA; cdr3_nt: TGTGCCAGTAGTATAGCTAGCGGGGGGAACAATGAGCAGTTCTTC; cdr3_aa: CASSIASGGNNEQFF
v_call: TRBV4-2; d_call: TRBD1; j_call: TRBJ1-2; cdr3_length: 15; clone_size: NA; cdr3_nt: TGTGCCAGCAGCCCCACAGGGACAGGGGCCGCGGGCTACACCTTC; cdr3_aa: CASSPTGTGAAGYTF
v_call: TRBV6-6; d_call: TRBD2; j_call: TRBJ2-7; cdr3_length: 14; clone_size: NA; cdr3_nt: TGTGCCAGCAGTCTCCGGGGGGGGACCTACGAGCAGTACTTC; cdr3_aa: CASSLRGGTYEQYF
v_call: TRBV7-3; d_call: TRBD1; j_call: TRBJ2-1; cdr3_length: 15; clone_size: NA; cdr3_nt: TGTGCCAGCAGCTTGGACAGGGGGGATTACAATGAGCAGTTCTTC; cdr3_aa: CASSLDRGDYNEQFF
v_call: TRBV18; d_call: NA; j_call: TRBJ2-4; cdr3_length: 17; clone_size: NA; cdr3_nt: TGTGCCAGCTCACCACCGAATGGTGTCGGGGCCAAAAACATTCAGTACTTC; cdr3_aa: CASSPPNGVGAKNIQYF
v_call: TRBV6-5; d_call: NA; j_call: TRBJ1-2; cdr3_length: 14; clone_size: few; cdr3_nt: TGTGCCAGCAGTTACTTACAGGGACCTTACGGCTACACCTTC; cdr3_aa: CASSYLQGPYGYTF